This record covers a single TCR beta chain. Its specificity is unknown. Method: immunoSEQ multiplex PCR; TCRdb's copy keeps in-frame clones and lacks some. Among about 130,000 clones listed, about 92% were seen once. The data are from a study of T cell responses to AZD1222 COVID-19 vaccine. Study overall: Analyses pooled second doses at about 4 or about 12 weeks. Regarding the study as a whole: Along spike, vaccine-associated CD4 TCRs were found throughout, with dominance at 160-218 and 743-854. Within unmutated variant regions lay the reported targets of nearly half of spike-specific TCRs. Once two AZD1222 doses were given, Spike-specific TCR breadth and depth went up.

Germline V gene lookup returns CDR1 LGHNA and CDR2 YSLEER. This CDR3 spans 15 amino acids. Between the trimmed V and J ends, which lost 3 bases and 8 bases, there was a span of 19 bases. This specimen consisted of peripheral blood, obtained on day 0 of AZD1222 vaccination. V usage is TRBV4-3 and J usage is TRBJ1-1, with D tentatively TRBD1 (5 bases). The sequence came from an adult in good health. CDR3 DNA: TGCGCCAGCAGCCAGGGGGTGGCGGGTTCCCTCGAAGCTTTCTTT. It specifies CASSQGVAGSLEAFF.